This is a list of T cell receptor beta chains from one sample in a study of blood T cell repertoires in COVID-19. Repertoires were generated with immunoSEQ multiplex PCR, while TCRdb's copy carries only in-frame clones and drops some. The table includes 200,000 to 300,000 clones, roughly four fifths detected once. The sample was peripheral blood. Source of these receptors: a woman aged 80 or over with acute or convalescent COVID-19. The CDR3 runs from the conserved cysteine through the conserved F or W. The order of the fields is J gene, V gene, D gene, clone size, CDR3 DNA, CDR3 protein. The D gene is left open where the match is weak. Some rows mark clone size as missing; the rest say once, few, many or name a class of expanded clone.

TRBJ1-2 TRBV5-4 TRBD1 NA TGTGCCAGCAGCTTGGAGGGACAGAACTATGGCTACACCTTC CASSLEGQNYGYTF
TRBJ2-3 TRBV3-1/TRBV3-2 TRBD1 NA TGTGCCAGCAGCCACAGGACAGGTGGGGAAGATACGCAGTATTTT CASSHRTGGEDTQYF
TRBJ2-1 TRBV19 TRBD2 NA TGTGCCAGTAGTATACCTAGCGGGGGGGCTATATACAATGAGCAGTTCTTC CASSIPSGGAIYNEQFF
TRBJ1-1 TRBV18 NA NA TGTGCCAGCTCACCCCAAAGCGCTGACACTGAAGCTTTCTTT CASSPQSADTEAFF
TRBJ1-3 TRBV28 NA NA TGTGCCAGCAGTCAACCGACAGGAGGAAACACCATATATTTT CASSQPTGGNTIYF
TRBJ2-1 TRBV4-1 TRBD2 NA TGCGCCAGCACCCCGCCGGGGGGTAGCTACAATGAGCAGTTCTTC CASTPPGGSYNEQFF
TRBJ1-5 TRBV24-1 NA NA TGTGCCACCAGTGACCCCCGCGAGGGCGGGGGCAATCGGCCCCAGCATTTT CATSDPREGGGNRPQHF
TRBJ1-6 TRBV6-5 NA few TGTGCCAGCAGTCGCACTAGAGAAGGCAATTCACCCCTCCACTTT CASSRTREGNSPLHF
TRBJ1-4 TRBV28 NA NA TGTGCCAGCAGTGCAGCAGGTGCAACTAATGAAAAACTGTTTTTT CASSAAGATNEKLFF
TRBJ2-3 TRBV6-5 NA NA TGTGCCAGCAGCCTGTGGACAGTGGGCACAGATACGCAGTATTTT CASSLWTVGTDTQYF
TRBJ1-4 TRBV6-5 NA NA TGTGCCATTACTACAGGGTCCAATGAAAAACTGTTTTTT CAITTGSNEKLFF
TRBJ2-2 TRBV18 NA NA TGTGCCAGCTCACTGGACTCGGCCGCCGGGGAGCTGTTTTTT CASSLDSAAGELFF
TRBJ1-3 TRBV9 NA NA TGTGCCAGCAGCGTTCGCGGGAACTCTGGAAACACCATATATTTT CASSVRGNSGNTIYF
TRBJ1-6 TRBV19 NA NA TGTGCCAGTACATCTTGGGTAGGGGAAAGTTCACCCCTCCACTTT CASTSWVGESSPLHF
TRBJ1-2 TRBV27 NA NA TGTGCCAGCAGTTTATACACAGGGAATGGCTATGGCTACACCTTC CASSLYTGNGYGYTF
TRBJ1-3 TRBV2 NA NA TGTGCCAGCAGCCCTTCCGGAAACACCATATATTTT CASSPSGNTIYF
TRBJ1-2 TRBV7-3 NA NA TGTGCCAGCAGCTTATGGGGTGGAGGAGGGATCGGGGATGGCTACACCTTC CASSLWGGGGIGDGYTF
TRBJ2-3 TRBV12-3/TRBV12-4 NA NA TGTGCCAGCGGACTAATAAACACAGATACGCAGTATTTT CASGLINTDTQYF
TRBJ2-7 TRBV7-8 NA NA TGTGCCAGCAGCCCCGCGGGGAGAAAAAACTACGAGCAGTACTTC CASSPAGRKNYEQYF
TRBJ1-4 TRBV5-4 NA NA TGTGCCAGCAGCGCAGACTACGGGACTCTGTTTTTT CASSADYGTLFF
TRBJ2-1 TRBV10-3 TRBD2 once TGTGCCATCAGGGAGGGACTAGCGGATCAGAATGAGCAGTTCTTC CAIREGLADQNEQFF
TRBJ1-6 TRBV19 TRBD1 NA TGTGCCAGTAGTGCCGGACAGGGACAGATCTCCTATAATTCACCCCTCCACTTT CASSAGQGQISYNSPLHF
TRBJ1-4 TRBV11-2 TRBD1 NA TGTGCCAGCAGCCTTGGGGGGACAGGGTTTAATGAAAAACTGTTTTTT CASSLGGTGFNEKLFF
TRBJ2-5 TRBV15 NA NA TGTGCCACCAGCATGTTCGGAGGGGAGACCCAGTACTTC CATSMFGGETQYF
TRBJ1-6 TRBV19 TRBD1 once TGTGCCAGTAGTATTACCGGGACAGCAGATTCACCCCTCCACTTT CASSITGTADSPLHF
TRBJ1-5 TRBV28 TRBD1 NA TGTGCCAGCAGGGGGACAGGGCACGGACAGCCCCAGCATTTT CASRGTGHGQPQHF
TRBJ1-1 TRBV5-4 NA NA TGTGCCAGCAGCTTGGGGGGGCGAAGGACTGAAGCTTTCTTT CASSLGGRRTEAFF
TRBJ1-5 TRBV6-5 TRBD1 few TGTGCCAGCCGCTTGGGACAGGGATATAGCGAGCCCCAGCATTTT CASRLGQGYSEPQHF
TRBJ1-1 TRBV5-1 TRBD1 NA TGCGCCAGCAGAAACAGGGGAGACACTGAAGCTTTCTTT CASRNRGDTEAFF
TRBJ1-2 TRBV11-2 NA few TGTGCCAGCAGCACACGGGTCTATGGCTACACCTTC CASSTRVYGYTF
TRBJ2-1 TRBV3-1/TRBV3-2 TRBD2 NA TGTGCCAGCAGCCCGACTAGCTCCGGGGGAGAGCAGTTCTTC CASSPTSSGGEQFF
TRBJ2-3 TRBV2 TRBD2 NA TGTGCCAGCAGTGAGGAGCGGGGGAAAGATACGCAGTATTTT CASSEERGKDTQYF
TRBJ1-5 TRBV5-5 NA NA TGTGCCAGCAGCTTGGGGCTGCCCCAGCCCCAGCATTTT CASSLGLPQPQHF
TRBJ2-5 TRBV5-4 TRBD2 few TGTGCCAGCTCGCGGACTAGCGGGGAGAAAGAGACCCAGTACTTC CASSRTSGEKETQYF
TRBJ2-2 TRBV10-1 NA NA TGCGCCAGCAGTGGGAGTAGACGGTCCGGGGAGCTGTTTTTT CASSGSRRSGELFF
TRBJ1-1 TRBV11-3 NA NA TGTGCCAGCAGCCCCCCCGGGAACACTGAAGCTTTCTTT CASSPPGNTEAFF
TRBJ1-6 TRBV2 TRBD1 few TGTGCCAGCAGTCGGTTGGGGACAGGGCTTAATTCACCCCTCCACTTT CASSRLGTGLNSPLHF
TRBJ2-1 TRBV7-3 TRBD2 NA TGTGCCAGCAGCTTAAGAGGCGTGGAGACTAGCGGGGGACCCTACAATGAGCAGTTCTTC CASSLRGVETSGGPYNEQFF
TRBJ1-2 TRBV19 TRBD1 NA TGTGCCAGTAGTACGGGGACAGGGGGCGACTATGGCTACACCTTC CASSTGTGGDYGYTF
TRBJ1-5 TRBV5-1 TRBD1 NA TGCGCCAGCAGCCCCGGGACAGGTAATCAGCCCCAGCATTTT CASSPGTGNQPQHF
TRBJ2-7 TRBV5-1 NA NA TGCGCCAGCCACTTAGCTACCTACGAGCAGTACTTC CASHLATYEQYF
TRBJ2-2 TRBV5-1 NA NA TGCGCCAGCAGCTTGGGGGGCCAGGGCACCGGGGAGCTGTTTTTT CASSLGGQGTGELFF